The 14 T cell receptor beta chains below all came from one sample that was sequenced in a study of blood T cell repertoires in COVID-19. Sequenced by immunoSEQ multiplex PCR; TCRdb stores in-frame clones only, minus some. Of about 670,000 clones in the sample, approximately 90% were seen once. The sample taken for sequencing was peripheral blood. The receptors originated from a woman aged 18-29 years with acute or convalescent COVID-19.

CDR3 sequence (DNA): TGTGCCAGCAGTGAAACCAGGGTCCGGGGGTCCACTGAAGCTTTCTTT. The encoded protein is CASSETRVRGSTEAFF. This chain connects TRBV7-8 to TRBJ1-1, with a weak D call TRBD1 (5 bases). The V end lost 6 bases, the J end lost 4 bases, and 21 bases lay between the germline ends. Germline V gene sequence: CDR1 SGHVS, CDR2 FQNEAQ. This CDR3 spans 16 amino acids.

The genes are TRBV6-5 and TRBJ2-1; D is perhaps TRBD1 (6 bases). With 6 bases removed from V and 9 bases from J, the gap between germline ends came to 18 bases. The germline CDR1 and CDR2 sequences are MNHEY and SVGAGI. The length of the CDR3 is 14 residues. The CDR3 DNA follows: TGTGCCAGCAGCTTACTAACAGGGCTTGGTGAGCAGTTCTTC. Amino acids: CASSLLTGLGEQFF.

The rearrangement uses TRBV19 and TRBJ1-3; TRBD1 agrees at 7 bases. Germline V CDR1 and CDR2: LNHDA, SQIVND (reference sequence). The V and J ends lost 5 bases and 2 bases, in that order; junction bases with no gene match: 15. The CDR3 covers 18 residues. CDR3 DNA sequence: TGTGCCAGTAGTCCAACAGGGGAAGGGGAGCTGGCTGGAAACACCATATATTTT. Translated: CASSPTGEGELAGNTIYF.

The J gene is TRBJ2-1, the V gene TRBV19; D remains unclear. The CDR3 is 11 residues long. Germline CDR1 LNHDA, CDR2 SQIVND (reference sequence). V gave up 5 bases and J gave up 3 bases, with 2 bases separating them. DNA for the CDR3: TGTGCCAGTAGTTACTACAATGAGCAGTTCTTC. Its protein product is CASSYYNEQFF. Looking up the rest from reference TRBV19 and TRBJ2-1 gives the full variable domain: DGGITQSPKYLFRKEGQNVTLSCEQNLNHDAMYWYRQDPGQGLRLIYYSQIVNDFQKGDIAEGYSVSREKKESFPLTVTSAQKNPTAFYLCASSYYNEQFFGPGTRLTVL.

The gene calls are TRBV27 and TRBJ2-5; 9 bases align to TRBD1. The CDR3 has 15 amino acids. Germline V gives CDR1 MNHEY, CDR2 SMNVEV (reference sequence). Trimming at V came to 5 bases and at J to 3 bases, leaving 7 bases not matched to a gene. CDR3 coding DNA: TGTGCCAGCAGTGCTCACGACAGGGGGGAAGAGACCCAGTACTTC. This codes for CASSAHDRGEETQYF.

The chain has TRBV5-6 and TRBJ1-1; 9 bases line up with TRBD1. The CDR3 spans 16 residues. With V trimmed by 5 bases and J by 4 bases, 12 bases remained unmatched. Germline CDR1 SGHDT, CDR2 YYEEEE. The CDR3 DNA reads TGTGCCAGCAGGCCCGGGACAGGGTTGAGGGGCACTGAAGCTTTCTTT. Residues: CASRPGTGLRGTEAFF.

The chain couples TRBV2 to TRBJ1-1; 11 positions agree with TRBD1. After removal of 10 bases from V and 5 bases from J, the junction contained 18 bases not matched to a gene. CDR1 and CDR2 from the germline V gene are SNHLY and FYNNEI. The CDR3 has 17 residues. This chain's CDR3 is CATVKYFSGTGGTEAFF. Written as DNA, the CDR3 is TGTGCCACCGTCAAGTACTTCTCCGGGACAGGGGGTACTGAAGCTTTCTTT.

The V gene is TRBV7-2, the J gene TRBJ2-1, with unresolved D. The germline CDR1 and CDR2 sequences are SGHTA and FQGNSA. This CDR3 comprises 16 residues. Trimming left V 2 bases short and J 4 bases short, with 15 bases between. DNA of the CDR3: TGTGCCAGCAGCTTAAAAGCCCTGGGCATGTACAATGAGCAGTTCTTC. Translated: CASSLKALGMYNEQFF.

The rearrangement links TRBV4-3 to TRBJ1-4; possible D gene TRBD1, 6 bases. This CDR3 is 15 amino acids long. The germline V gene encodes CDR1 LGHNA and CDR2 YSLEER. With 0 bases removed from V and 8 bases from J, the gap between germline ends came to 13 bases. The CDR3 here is CASSQEGPGEEKLFF. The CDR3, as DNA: TGCGCCAGCAGCCAAGAAGGGCCAGGGGAGGAAAAACTGTTTTTT.

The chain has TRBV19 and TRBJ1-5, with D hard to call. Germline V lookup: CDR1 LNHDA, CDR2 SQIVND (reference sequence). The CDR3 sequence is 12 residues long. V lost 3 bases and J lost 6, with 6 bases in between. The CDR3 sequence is CASSMYTQPQHF. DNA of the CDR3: TGTGCCAGTAGTATGTACACTCAGCCCCAGCATTTT.

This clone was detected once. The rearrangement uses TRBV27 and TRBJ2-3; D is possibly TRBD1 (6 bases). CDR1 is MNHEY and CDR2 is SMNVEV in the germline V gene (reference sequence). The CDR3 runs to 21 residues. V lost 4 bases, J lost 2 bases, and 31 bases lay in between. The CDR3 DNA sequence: TGTGCCAGCAGTTCTATTAGTCCTGGCGGCGAAACAGGGCTAATCACAGATACGCAGTATTTT. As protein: CASSSISPGGETGLITDTQYF.

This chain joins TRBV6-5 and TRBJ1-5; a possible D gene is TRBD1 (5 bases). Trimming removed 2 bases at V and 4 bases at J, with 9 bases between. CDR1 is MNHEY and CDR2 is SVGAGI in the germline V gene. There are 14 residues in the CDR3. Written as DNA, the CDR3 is TGTGCCAGCAGTTACACCTCAGGGAATCAGCCCCAGCATTTT. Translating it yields CASSYTSGNQPQHF.

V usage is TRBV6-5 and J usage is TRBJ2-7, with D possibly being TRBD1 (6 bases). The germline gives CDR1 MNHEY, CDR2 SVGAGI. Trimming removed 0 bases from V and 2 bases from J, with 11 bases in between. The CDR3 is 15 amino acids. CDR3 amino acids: CASSYSGTPAYEQYF. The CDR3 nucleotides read TGTGCCAGCAGTTACTCCGGGACACCCGCCTACGAGCAGTACTTC.

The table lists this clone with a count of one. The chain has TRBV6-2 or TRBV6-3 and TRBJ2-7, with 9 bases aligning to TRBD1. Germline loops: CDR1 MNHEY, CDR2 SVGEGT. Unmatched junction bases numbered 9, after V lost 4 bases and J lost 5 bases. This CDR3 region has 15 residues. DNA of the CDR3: TGTGCCAGCAGTTTCACCTCGGGACAGGGTAACGAGCAGTACTTC. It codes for CASSFTSGQGNEQYF.